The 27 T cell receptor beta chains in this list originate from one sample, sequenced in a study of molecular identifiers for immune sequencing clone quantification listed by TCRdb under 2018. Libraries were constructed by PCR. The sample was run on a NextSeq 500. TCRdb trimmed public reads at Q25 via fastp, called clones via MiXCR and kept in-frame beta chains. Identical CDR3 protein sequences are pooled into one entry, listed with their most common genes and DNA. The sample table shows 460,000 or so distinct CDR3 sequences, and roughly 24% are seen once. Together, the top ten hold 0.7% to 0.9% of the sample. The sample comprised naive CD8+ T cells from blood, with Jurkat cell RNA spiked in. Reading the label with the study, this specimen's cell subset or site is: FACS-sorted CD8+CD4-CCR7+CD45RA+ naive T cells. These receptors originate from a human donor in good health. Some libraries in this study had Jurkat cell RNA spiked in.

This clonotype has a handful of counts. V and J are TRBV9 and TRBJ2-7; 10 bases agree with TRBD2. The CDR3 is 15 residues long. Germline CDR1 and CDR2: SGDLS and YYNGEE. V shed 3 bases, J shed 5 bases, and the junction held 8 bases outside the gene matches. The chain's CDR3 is CASSAGSGRSHEQYF. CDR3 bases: TGTGCCAGCAGCGCGGGTAGCGGGAGGAGTCACGAGCAGTACTTC. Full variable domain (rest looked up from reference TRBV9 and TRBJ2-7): DSGVTQTPKHLITATGQRVTLRCSPRSGDLSVYWYQQSLDQGLQFLIQYYNGEERAKGNILERFSAQQFPDLHSELNLSSLELGDSALYFCASSAGSGRSHEQYFGPGTRLTVT.

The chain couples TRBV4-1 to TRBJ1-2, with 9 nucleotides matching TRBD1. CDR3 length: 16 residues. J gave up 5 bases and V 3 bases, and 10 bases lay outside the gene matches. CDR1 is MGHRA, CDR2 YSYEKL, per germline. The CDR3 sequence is CASSHPTGGQEYGYTF. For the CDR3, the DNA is TGCGCCAGCAGCCACCCGACAGGGGGACAGGAGTATGGCTACACCTTC.

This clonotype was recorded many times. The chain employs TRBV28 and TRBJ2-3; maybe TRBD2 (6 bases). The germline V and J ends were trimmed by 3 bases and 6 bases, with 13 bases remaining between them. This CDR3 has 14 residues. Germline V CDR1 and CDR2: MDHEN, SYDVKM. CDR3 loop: CASSFTGRGDTQYF. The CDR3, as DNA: TGTGCCAGCAGTTTCACCGGGAGAGGTGATACGCAGTATTTT. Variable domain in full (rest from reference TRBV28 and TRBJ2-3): DVKVTQSSRYLVKRTGEKVFLECVQDMDHENMFWYRQDPGLGLRLIYFSYDVKMKEKGDIPEGYSVSREKKERFSLILESASTNQTSMYLCASSFTGRGDTQYFGPGTRLTVL.

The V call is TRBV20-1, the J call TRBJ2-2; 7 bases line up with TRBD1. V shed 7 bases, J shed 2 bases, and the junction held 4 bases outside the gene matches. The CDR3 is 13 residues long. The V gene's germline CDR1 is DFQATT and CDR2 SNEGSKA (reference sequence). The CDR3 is CSVGTENTGELFF. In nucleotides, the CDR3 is TGCAGTGTTGGGACAGAAAACACCGGGGAGCTGTTTTTT.

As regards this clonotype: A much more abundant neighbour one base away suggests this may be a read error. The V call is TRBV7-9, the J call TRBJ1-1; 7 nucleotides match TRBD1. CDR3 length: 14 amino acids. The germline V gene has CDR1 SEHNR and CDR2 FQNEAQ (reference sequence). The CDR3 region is CANSLVSGGTEAFF. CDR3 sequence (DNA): TGTGCCAACAGCTTAGTTTCAGGGGGCACTGAAGCTTTCTTT.

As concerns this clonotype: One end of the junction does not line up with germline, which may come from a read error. The chain's CDR3 is CASRLGAGGADTQYF. CDR3 DNA sequence: TGTGCCAGCCGCTTAGGGGCAGGGGGGGCCGATACGCAGTATTTT. This chain joins TRBV11-2 and TRBJ2-3; D possibly matches TRBD1 or TRBD2 (7 bases each). Germline V gives CDR1 SGHAT, CDR2 FQNNGV. This CDR3 region has 15 residues.

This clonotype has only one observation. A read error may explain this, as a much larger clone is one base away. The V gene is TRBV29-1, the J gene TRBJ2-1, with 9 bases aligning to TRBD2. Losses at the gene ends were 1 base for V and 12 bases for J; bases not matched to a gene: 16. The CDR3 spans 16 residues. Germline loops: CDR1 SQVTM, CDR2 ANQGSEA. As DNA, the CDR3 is TGCAGCGTTGAAGCCCCCCTAGCGGGAAAAGGGTATGGGCAGTTCTTC. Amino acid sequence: CSVEAPLAGKGYGQFF.

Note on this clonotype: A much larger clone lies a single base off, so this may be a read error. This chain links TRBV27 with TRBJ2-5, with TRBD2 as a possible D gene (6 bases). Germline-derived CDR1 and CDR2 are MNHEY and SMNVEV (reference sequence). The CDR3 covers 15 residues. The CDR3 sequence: CASSPRELSQATQYF. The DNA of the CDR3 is TGTGCCAGCAGCCCACGGGAGTTAAGTCAAGCGACCCAGTACTTC.

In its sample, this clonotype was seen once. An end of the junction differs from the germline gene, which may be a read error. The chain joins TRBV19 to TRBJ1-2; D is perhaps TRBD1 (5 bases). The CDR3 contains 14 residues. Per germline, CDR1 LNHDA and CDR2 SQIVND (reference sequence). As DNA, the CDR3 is TGTGCCAGTAGTATGTCGGTCAGGGACTATGGCTACTCCTTC. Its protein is CASSMSVRDYGYSF.

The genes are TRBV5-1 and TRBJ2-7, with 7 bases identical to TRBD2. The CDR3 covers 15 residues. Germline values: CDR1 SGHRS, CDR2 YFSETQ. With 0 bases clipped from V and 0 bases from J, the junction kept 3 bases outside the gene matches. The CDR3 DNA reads TGCGCCAGCAGCTTGGCTGGGGACTACTCCTACGAGCAGTACTTC. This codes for CASSLAGDYSYEQYF.

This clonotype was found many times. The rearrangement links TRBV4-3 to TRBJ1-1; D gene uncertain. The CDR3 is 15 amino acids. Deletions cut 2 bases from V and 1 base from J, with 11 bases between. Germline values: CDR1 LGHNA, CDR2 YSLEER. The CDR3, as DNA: TGCGCCAGCAGCCAACACACAGAAAAGAACACTGAAGCTTTCTTT. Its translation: CASSQHTEKNTEAFF.

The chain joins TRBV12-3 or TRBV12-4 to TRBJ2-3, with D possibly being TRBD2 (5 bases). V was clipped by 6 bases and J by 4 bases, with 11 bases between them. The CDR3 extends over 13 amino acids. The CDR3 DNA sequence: TGTGCCAGCAGCCCTCCCGGGGCAGATACGCAGTATTTT. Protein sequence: CASSPPGADTQYF.

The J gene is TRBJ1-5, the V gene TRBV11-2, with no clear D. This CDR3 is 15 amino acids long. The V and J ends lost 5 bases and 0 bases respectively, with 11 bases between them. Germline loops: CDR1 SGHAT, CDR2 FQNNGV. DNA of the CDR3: TGTGCCAGCAGCCGCGGCGTGATTAGCAATCAGCCCCAGCATTTT. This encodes CASSRGVISNQPQHF.

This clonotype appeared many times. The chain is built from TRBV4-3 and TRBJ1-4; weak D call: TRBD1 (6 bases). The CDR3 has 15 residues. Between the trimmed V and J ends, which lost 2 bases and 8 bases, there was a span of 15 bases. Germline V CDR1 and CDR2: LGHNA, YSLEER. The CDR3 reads CASSQSTGTREKLFF. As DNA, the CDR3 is TGCGCCAGCAGCCAATCCACAGGGACTCGAGAAAAACTGTTTTTT.

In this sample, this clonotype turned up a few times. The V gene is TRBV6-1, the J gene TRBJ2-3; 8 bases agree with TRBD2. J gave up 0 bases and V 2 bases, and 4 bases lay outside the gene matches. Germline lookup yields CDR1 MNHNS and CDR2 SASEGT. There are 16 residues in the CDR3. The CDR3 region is CASSERLAWSTDTQYF. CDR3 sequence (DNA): TGTGCCAGCAGTGAACGACTAGCGTGGAGCACAGATACGCAGTATTTT.

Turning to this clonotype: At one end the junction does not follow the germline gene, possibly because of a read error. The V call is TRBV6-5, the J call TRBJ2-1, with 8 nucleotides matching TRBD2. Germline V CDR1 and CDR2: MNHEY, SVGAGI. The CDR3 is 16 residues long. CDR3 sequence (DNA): TGTGCCAGCAGTGCACCCACTAGCGGCCCTTACAATGAGCGGTTCTTC. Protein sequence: CASSAPTSGPYNERFF.

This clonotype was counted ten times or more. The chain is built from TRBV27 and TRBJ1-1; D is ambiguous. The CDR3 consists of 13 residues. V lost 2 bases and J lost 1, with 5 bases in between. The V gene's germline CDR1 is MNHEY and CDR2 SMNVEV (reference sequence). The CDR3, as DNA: TGTGCCAGCAGTTTACTAAGGAACACTGAAGCTTTCTTT. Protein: CASSLLRNTEAFF.

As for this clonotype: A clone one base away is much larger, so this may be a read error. CDR3 region: CAGSLADLNTEAFF. The CDR3, as DNA: TGTGCCGGCAGTTTAGCGGACCTGAACACTGAAGCTTTCTTT. The chain joins TRBV12-3 or TRBV12-4 to TRBJ1-1; unclear D gene. The length of the CDR3 is 14 residues.

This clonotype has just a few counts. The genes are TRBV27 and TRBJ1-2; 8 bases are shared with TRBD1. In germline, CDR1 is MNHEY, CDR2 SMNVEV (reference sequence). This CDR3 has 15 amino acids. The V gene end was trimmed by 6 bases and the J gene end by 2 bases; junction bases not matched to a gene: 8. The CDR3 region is CASRTTGALNYGYTF. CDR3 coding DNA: TGTGCCAGCAGAACGACAGGGGCCCTAAACTATGGCTACACCTTC.

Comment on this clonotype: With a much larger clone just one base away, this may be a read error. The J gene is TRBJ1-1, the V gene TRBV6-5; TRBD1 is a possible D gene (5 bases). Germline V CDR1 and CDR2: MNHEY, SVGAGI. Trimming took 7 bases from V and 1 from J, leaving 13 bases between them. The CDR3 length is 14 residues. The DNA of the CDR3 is TGTGCCAGCACCCCAGGACATAAGAACACTGAAGCTTTCTTT. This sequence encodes CASTPGHKNTEAFF.

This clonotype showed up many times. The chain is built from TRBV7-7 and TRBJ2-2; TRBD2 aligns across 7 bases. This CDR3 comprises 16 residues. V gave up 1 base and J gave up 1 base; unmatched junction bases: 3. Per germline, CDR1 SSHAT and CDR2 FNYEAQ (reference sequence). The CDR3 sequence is CASSLVREENTGELFF. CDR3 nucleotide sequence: TGTGCCAGCAGCTTAGTCCGGGAGGAGAACACCGGGGAGCTGTTTTTT.

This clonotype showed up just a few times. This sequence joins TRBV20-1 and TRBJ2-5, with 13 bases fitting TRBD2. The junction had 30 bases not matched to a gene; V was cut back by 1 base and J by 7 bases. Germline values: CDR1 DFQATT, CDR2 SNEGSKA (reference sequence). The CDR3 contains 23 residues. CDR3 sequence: CSARGTSGSLSIPHGASTGTQYF. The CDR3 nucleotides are TGCAGTGCTAGAGGGACTAGCGGGAGCCTCTCCATTCCCCACGGAGCCTCTACCGGGACCCAGTACTTC.

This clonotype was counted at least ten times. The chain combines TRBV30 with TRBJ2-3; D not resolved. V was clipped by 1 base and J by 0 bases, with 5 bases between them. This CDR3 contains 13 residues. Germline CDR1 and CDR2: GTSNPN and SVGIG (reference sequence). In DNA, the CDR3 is TGTGCCTGGAGTGCCAGGAGCACAGATACGCAGTATTTT. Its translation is CAWSARSTDTQYF.

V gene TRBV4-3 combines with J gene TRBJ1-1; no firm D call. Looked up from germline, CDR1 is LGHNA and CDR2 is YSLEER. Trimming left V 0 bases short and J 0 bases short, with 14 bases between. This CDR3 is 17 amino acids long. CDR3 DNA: TGCGCCAGCAGCCAAGATCGAAGGGCCCCCCTGAACACTGAAGCTTTCTTT. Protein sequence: CASSQDRRAPLNTEAFF.

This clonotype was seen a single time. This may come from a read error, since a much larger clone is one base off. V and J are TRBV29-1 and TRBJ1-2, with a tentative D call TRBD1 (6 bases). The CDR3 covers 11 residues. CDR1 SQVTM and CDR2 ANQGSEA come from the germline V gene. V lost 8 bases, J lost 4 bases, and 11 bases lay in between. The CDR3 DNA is TGCAGCACCTGGACAGTCTATGGCTACACCTTC. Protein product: CSTWTVYGYTF.

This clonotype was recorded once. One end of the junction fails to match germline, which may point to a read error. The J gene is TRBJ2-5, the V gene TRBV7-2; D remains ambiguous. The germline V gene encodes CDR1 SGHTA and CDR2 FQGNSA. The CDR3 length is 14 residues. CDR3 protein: CASSLDRSQETRYF. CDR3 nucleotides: TGTGCCAGCAGCTTAGATCGGTCACAAGAGACCCGGTACTTC. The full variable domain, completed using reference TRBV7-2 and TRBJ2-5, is GAGVSQSPSNKVTEKGKDVELRCDPISGHTALYWYRQSLGQGLEFLIYFQGNSAPDKSGLPSDRFSAERTGGSVSTLTIQRTQQEDSAVYLCASSLDRSQETRYFGPGTRLLVL.

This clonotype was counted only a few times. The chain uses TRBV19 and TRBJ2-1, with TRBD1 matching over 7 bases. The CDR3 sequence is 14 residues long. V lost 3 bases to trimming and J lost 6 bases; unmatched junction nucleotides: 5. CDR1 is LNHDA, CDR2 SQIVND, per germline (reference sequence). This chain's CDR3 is CASSMTGMVNEQFF. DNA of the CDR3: TGTGCCAGTAGTATGACAGGGATGGTCAATGAGCAGTTCTTC.